This T cell receptor (beta chain) was found in a study of cytomegalovirus exposure and HLA in healthy donors. Study summary: A previous analysis identified around 120 million unique TCR beta sequences derived from about 180 million T cells.

With 60 Vbeta and 13 Jbeta primers, the PCR was carried out. Profiled with immunoSEQ multiplex PCR; TCRdb holds only in-frame clones, not every one. This sample has about 200,000 clones, with 60% to 80% found just once. V was trimmed by 4 bases and J by 8 bases, leaving 14 bases between them. CDR1 SGHTA and CDR2 FQGNSA come from the germline V gene. The CDR3 is made up of 14 amino acids. A few counts support this clone. Specimen: PBMCs. This receptor was identified in a woman in her 30s in good health and CMV-seropositive. This chain joins TRBV7-2 and TRBJ2-2; possibly TRBD2 for D (5 bases). CDR3 DNA: TGTGCCAGCAGCTCTCCCTCACTAGTTGGGGAGCTGTTTTTT. This gives the protein CASSSPSLVGELFF.